Below, one TCR beta chain is given with its context. Its cognate antigen is unknown. The record originates from a study of PD-L1 blockade in urothelial cancer. Study as a whole: The analyses of blood took place 3 weeks (second dose) and 6 weeks after treatment start. Across blood samples, T cells had a median count of 141,255.

Per-patient samples, pretreatment and on-treatment, numbered 1 to 8. General study results and limits: Having blood TCR clonality under the median before treatment predicted better survival.

Trimming shortened V by 3 bases and J by 5 bases, and 13 bases separated the two germline ends. The length of the CDR3 is 14 residues. Germline V gene lookup returns CDR1 MDHEN and CDR2 SYDVKM. Sequenced by immunoSEQ multiplex PCR; TCRdb stores in-frame clones only, minus some. Found here are around 100,000 clones, approximately 85% of them singletons; the top ten hold 2% to 2.5%. The input for sequencing was PBMCs, taken around atezolizumab (anti-PD-L1) treatment. The gene calls are TRBV28 and TRBJ1-2; D is possibly TRBD1 (5 bases). This clonotype was obtained from a man between 50 and 59 years old with urothelial cancer. The CDR3 DNA follows: TGTGCCAGCAGTTTGGTCACGACAGATTATGGCTACACCTTC. The encoded protein is CASSLVTTDYGYTF.